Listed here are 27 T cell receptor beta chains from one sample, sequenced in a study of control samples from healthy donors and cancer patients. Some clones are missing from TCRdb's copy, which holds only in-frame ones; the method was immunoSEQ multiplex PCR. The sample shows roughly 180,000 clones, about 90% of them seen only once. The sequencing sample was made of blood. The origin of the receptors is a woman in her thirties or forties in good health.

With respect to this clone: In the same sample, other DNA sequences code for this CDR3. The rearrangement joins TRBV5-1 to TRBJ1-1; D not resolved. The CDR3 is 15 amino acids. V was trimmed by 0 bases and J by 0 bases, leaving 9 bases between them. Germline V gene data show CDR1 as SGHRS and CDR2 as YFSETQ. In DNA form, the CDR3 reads TGCGCCAGCAGCTTGGAACCAGGCTTGAACACTGAAGCTTTCTTT. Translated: CASSLEPGLNTEAFF.

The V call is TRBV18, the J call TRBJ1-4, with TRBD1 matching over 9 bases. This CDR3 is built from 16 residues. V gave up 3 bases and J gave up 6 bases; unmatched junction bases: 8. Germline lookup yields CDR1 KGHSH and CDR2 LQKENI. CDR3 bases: TGTGCCAGCTCACCTCCGGGACAGGGTTACCATGAAAAACTGTTTTTT. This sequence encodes CASSPPGQGYHEKLFF.

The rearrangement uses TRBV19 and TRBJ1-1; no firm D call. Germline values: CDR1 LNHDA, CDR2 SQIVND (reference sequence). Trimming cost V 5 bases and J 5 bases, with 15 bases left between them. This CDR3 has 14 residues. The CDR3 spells CASSSTPSVTEAFF. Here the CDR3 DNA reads TGTGCCAGTAGTTCGACTCCCTCAGTAACTGAAGCTTTCTTT.

In nucleotides, the CDR3 is TGTGCCAGCAGCTTAGGTAGGGCATCCTATAATTCACCCCTCCACTTT. It encodes CASSLGRASYNSPLHF. The chain combines TRBV5-5 with TRBJ1-6; the D is unclear. The germline CDR1 and CDR2 sequences are SGHKS and YYEKEE (reference sequence). This CDR3 is 16 amino acids long. V gave up 2 bases and J gave up 1 base, with 10 bases separating them.

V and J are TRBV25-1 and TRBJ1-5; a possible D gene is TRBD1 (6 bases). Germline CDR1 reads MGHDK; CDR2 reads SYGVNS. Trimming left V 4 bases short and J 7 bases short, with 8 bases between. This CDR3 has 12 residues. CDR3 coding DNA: TGTGCCAGCAGTGGCACAGGGCAGCCCCAGCATTTT. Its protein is CASSGTGQPQHF. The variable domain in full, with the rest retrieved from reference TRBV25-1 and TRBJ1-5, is EADIYQTPRYLVIGTGKKITLECSQTMGHDKMYWYQQDPGMELHLIHYSYGVNSTEKGDLSSESTVSRIRTEHFPLTLESARPSHTSQYLCASSGTGQPQHFGDGTRLSIL.

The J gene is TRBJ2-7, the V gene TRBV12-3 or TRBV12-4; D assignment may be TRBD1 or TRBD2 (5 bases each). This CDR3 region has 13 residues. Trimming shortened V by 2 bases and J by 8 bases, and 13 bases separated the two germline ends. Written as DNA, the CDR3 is TGTGCCAGCAGTTTATTTAGCCCGGGACAGCAGTACTTC. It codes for CASSLFSPGQQYF.

This CDR3 reads CASSYFSGTSGINTQYF. CDR3 DNA: TGTGCCAGCAGTTACTTTAGCGGGACTAGCGGGATAAATACGCAGTATTTT. This chain uses TRBV6-2 or TRBV6-3 with TRBJ2-3; 13 nucleotides agree with TRBD2. The trim removed 1 base at V and 7 bases at J, leaving 8 bases unmatched. The CDR3 covers 17 residues. Per germline, CDR1 MNHEY and CDR2 SVGEGT.

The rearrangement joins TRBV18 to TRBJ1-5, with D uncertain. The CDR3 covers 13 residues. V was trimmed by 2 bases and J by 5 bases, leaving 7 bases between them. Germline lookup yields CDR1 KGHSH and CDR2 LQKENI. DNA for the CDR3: TGTGCCAGCTCACCAGCTCTGGATCAGCCCCAGCATTTT. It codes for CASSPALDQPQHF.

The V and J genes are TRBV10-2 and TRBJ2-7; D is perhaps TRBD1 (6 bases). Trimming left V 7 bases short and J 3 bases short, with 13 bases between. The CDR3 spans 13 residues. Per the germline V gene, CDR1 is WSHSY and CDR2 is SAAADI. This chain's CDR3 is CASTPGQGYEQYF. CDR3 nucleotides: TGCGCCAGCACCCCGGGACAAGGCTACGAGCAGTACTTC.

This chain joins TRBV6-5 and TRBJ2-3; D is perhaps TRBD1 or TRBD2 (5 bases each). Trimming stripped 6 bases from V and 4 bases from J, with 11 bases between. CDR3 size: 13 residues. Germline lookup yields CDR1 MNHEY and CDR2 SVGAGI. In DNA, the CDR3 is TGTGCCAGCAGCCAACAGGAGGCAGATACGCAGTATTTT. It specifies CASSQQEADTQYF.

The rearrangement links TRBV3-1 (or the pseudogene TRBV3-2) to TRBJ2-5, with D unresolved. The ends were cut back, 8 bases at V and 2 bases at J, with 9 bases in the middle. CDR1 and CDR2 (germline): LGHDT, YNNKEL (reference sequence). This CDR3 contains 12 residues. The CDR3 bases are TGTGCCAGCCTAGGCTTGCAAGAGACCCAGTACTTC. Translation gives CASLGLQETQYF.

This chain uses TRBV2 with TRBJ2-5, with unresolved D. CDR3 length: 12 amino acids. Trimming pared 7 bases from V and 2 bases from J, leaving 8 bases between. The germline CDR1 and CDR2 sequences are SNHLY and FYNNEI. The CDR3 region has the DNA TGTGCCAGCATAGAGCAACAAGAGACCCAGTACTTC. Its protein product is CASIEQQETQYF.

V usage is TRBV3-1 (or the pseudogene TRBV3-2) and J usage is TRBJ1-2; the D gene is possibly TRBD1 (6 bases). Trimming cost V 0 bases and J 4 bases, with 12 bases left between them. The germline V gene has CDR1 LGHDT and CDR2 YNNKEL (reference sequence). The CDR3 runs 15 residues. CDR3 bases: TGTGCCAGCAGCCAAGATGGGGGGCTTGGCTATGGCTACACCTTC. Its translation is CASSQDGGLGYGYTF.

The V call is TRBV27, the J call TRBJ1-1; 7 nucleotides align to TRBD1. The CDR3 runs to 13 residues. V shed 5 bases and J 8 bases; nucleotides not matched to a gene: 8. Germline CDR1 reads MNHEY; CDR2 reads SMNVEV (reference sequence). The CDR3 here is CASSPWDRKEAFF. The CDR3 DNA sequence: TGTGCCAGCAGTCCCTGGGACAGAAAAGAAGCTTTCTTT.

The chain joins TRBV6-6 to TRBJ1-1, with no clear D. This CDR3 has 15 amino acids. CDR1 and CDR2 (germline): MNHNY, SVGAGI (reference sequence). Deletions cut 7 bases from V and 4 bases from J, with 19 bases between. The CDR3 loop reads CASTIRREVVTEAFF. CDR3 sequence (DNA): TGTGCCAGCACTATAAGAAGGGAGGTGGTCACTGAAGCTTTCTTT.

This CDR3 reads CANKENTEAFF. CDR3 coding DNA: TGTGCCAACAAAGAGAACACTGAAGCTTTCTTT. The J gene is TRBJ1-1, the V gene TRBV6-5, with no clear D. The CDR3 contains 11 residues. V lost 10 bases to trimming and J lost 1 base, with 7 bases between them. Germline CDR1 and CDR2: MNHEY and SVGAGI.

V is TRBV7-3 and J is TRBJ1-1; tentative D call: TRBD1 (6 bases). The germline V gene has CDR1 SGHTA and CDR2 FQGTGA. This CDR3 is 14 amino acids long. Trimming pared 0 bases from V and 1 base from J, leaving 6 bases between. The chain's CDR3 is CASSLTGGNTEAFF. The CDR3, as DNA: TGTGCCAGCAGCTTAACAGGGGGGAACACTGAAGCTTTCTTT.

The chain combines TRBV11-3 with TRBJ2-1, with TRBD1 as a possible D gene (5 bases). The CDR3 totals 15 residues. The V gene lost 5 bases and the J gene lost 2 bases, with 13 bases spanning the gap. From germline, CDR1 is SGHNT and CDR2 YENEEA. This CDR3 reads CASSPGLTTYNEQFF. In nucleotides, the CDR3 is TGTGCCAGCAGCCCAGGGCTTACCACCTACAATGAGCAGTTCTTC.

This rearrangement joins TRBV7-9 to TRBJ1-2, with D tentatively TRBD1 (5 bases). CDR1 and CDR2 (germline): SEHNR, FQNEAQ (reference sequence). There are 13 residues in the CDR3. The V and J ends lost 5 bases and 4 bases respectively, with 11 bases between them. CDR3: CASSPLDTYGYTF. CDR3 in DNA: TGTGCCAGCAGCCCCCTGGACACCTATGGCTACACCTTC. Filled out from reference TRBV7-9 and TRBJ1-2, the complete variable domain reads DTGVSQNPRHKITKRGQNVTFRCDPISEHNRLYWYRQTLGQGPEFLTYFQNEAQLEKSRLLSDRFSAERPKGSFSTLEIQRTEQGDSAMYLCASSPLDTYGYTFGSGTRLTVV.

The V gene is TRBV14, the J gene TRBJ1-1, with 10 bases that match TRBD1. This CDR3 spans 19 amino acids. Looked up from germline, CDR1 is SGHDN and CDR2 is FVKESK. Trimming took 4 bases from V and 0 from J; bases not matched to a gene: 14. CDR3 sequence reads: CASSPDFRDRGLMNTEAFF. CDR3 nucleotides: TGTGCCAGCAGCCCGGATTTCCGGGACAGGGGACTCATGAACACTGAAGCTTTCTTT.

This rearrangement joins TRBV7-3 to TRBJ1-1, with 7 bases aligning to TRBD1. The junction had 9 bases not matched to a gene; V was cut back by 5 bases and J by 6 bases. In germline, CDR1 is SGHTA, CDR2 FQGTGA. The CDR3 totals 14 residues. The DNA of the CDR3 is TGTGCCAGCAGCGGACAGGTCGACGGGGCTGAAGCTTTCTTT. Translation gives CASSGQVDGAEAFF. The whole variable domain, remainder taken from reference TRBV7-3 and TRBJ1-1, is GAGVSQTPSNKVTEKGKYVELRCDPISGHTALYWYRQSLGQGPEFLIYFQGTGAADDSGLPNDRFFAVRPEGSVSTLKIQRTERGDSAVYLCASSGQVDGAEAFFGQGTRLTVV.

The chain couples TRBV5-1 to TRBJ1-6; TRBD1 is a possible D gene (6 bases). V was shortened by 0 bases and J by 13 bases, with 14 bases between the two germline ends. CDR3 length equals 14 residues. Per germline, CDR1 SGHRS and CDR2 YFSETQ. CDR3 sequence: CASSLEGGKGPLHF. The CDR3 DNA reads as TGCGCCAGCAGCTTGGAGGGGGGCAAGGGGCCCCTCCACTTT.

CDR3 DNA: TGTGCCAGCAGTGAATTTGCCCTGATACAGGGGGCTAGTGAAAAACTGTTTTTT. This codes for CASSEFALIQGASEKLFF. The J gene is TRBJ1-4, the V gene TRBV25-1; 9 bases fit TRBD1. The CDR3 loop spans 18 amino acids. J gave up 7 bases and V 1 base, and 13 bases lay outside the gene matches. The germline gives CDR1 MGHDK, CDR2 SYGVNS.

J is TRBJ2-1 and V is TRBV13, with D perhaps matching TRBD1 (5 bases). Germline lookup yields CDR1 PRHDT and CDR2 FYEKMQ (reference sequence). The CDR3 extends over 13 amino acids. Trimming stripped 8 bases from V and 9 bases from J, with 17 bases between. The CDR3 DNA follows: TGTGCCAGCGGCACCACCAGGGTAGGTGAGCAGTTCTTC. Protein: CASGTTRVGEQFF. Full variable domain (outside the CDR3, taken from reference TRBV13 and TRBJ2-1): AAGVIQSPRHLIKEKRETATLKCYPIPRHDTVYWYQQGPGQDPQFLISFYEKMQSDKGSIPDRFSAQQFSDYHSELNMSSLELGDSALYFCASGTTRVGEQFFGPGTRLTVL.

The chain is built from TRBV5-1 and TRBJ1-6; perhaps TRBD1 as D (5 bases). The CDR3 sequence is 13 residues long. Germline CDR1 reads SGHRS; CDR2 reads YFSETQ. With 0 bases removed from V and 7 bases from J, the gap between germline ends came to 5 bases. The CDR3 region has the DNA TGCGCCAGCAGCTTGGACAGGAATTCACCCCTCCACTTT. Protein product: CASSLDRNSPLHF.

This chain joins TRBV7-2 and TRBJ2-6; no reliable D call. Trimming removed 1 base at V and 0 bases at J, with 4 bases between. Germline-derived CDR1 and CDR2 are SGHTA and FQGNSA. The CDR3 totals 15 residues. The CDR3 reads CASSLGLSGANVLTF. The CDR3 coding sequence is TGTGCCAGCAGCTTAGGTCTCTCTGGGGCCAACGTCCTGACTTTC.

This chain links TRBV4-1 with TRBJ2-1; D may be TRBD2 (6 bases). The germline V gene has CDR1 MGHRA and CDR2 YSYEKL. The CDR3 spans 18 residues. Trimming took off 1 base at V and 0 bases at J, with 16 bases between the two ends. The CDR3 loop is CASSQAPSAGSSYNEQFF. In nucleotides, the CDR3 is TGCGCCAGCAGCCAAGCGCCTTCAGCCGGGAGCTCCTACAATGAGCAGTTCTTC.